Each of the 3 T cell receptor beta chains below was sequenced from the same sample in a study of blood T cell repertoires in COVID-19. Profiling relied on immunoSEQ multiplex PCR, and the TCRdb table lists in-frame clones only, not all of them. The table lists under 150,000 clones, more than 75% of them singletons, with over 3.5% in the top ten. Material: peripheral blood. These receptors originate from a man aged 50 or older with active COVID-19.

This clone was picked up a small number of times. The chain carries TRBV6-2 or TRBV6-3 and TRBJ2-1; tentative D call: TRBD2 (7 bases). Trimming removed 5 bases at V and 7 bases at J, with 21 bases between. The germline CDR1 and CDR2 sequences are MNHEY and SVGEGT. The CDR3 extends over 16 amino acids. The CDR3 sequence is CASSPVRGRAINEQFF. In DNA form, the CDR3 reads TGTGCCAGCAGTCCAGTTAGGGGGAGGGCAATAAATGAGCAGTTCTTC.

This chain connects TRBV4-1 to TRBJ1-4, with 10 bases fitting TRBD1. Germline V gene data show CDR1 as MGHRA and CDR2 as YSYEKL. The CDR3 sequence is 17 residues long. V gave up 5 bases and J gave up 7 bases; unmatched junction bases: 13. The CDR3 DNA sequence: TGCGCCAGCAGCTCACAACTAACGGGACAGGGGAGTGAAAAACTGTTTTTT. The encoded protein is CASSSQLTGQGSEKLFF.

The V and J genes are TRBV27 and TRBJ2-1, with 10 bases that match TRBD1. V was pared by 7 bases and J by 4 bases, with 7 bases of the junction left unmatched. The CDR3 consists of 15 residues. The germline gives CDR1 MNHEY, CDR2 SMNVEV (reference sequence). CDR3 sequence reads: CASNFGQGGYNEQFF. CDR3 DNA: TGTGCCAGCAACTTCGGACAGGGGGGGTACAATGAGCAGTTCTTC.